The clone carrying this TCR beta chain has a count of ten or more. Antigen specificity is unknown. The data were taken from a study of early T cells in non-severe SARS-CoV-2 infection. Regarding the study as a whole: The VDJdb matching leaned toward anti-spike CD8 responses and overlooked private and CD4 specificities.

TCRdb analysed the 5' RACE reads with MiXCR anew, one entry per CDR3 protein. The table shows tens of thousands of distinct CDR3 sequences, with around 5% occurring only once. This TCR was sampled from an adult who was a healthcare worker with PCR-confirmed SARS-CoV-2 infection or an uninfected control (not recorded which). Sequences were obtained from whole blood.

The CDR3 reads CASSLVGQGIETQYF. The CDR3, as DNA: TGTGCCAGCAGCTTGGTGGGACAGGGAATTGAGACCCAGTACTTC. V usage is TRBV5-5 and J usage is TRBJ2-5, with 9 bases matching TRBD1. The CDR3 sequence is 15 residues long. Germline-derived CDR1 and CDR2 are SGHKS and YYEKEE (reference sequence). The trim removed 0 bases at V and 5 bases at J, leaving 5 bases unmatched.